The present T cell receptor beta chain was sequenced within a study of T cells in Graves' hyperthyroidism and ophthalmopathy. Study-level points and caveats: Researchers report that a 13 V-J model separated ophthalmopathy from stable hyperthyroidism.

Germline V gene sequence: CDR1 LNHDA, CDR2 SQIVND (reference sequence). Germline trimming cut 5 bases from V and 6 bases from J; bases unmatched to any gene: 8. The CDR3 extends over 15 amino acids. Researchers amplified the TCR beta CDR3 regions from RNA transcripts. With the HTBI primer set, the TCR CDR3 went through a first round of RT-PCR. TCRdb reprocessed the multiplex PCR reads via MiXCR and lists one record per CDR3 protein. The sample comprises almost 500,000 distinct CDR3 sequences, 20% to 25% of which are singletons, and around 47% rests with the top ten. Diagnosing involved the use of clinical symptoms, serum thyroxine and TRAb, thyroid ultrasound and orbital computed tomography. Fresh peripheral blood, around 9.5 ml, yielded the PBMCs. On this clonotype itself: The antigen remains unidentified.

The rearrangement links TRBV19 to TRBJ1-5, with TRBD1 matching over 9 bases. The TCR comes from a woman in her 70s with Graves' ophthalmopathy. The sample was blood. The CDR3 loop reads CASSPGTGRVQPQHF. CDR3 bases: TGTGCCAGTAGTCCTGGGACAGGGAGGGTTCAGCCCCAGCATTTT.